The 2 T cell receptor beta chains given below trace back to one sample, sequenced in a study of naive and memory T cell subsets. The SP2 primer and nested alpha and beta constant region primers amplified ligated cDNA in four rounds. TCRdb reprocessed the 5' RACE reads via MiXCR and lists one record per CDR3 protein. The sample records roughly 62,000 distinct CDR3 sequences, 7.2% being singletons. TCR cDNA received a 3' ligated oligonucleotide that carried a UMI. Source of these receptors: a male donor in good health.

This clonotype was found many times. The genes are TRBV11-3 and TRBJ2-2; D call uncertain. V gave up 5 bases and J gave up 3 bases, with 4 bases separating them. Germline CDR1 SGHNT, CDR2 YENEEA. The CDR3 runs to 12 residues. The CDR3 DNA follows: TGTGCCAGCAGCCCCGACACCGGGGAGCTGTTTTTT. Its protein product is CASSPDTGELFF. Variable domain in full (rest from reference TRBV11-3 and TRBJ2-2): EAGVVQSPRYKIIEKKQPVAFWCNPISGHNTLYWYLQNLGQGPELLIRYENEEAVDDSQLPKDRFSAERLKGVDSTLKIQPAELGDSAVYLCASSPDTGELFFGEGSRLTVL.

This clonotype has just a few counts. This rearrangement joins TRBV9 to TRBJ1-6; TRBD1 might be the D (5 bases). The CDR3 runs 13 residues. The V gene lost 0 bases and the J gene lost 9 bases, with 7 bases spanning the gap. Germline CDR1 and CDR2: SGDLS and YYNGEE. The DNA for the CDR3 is TGTGCCAGCAGCGTAGTCGGGGGTTCACCCCTCCACTTT. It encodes CASSVVGGSPLHF. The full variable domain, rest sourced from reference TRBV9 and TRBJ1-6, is DSGVTQTPKHLITATGQRVTLRCSPRSGDLSVYWYQQSLDQGLQFLIQYYNGEERAKGNILERFSAQQFPDLHSELNLSSLELGDSALYFCASSVVGGSPLHFGNGTRLTVT.